The T cell receptor beta chain described here comes from a study of OX40 agonist ivuxolimab in advanced cancers. Study background: At approximately 83% male, the cohort had a mean age of about 55 years, ranging from about 23 to 79.

Sequenced by immunoSEQ multiplex PCR; TCRdb stores in-frame clones only, minus some. The sample holds more than 80,000 clones, less than 95% seen once. The CDR3 is 13 amino acids. Germline CDR1 MDHEN, CDR2 SYDVKM. The V end was cut by 3 bases, the J end by 2 bases, with 7 bases between. General study results and limits: Still undetermined is the antigen specificity of the expanded peripheral T cells. CD4+ and CD8+ blood T cells expanded clonally by week 6 at 0.1 to 3.0 mg/kg.

With respect to this clone: As yet, its antigen is unknown.

This receptor was taken from an adult with an advanced solid tumor such as melanoma, head and neck, liver or kidney cancer. The chain is built from TRBV28 and TRBJ1-2; D remains unclear. The sample here was CD4+ or CD8+ T cells sorted from blood, taken in a trial of the OX40 agonist ivuxolimab. Written as DNA, the CDR3 is TGTGCCAGCAGTTTGACGGGAAACTATGGCTACACCTTC. Amino acid sequence: CASSLTGNYGYTF.